These 31 T cell receptor beta chains were sequenced from one sample in a study of low-dose radiotherapy and immunotherapy resistance in tumors. First-strand cDNA relied on TRAV- and TRBV-specific primers spanning alpha and beta chains. The authors ran around 22 PCR cycles to amplify TCRs with a constant-region primer and V-primer adapter. Each CDR3 protein gets one entry after TCRdb re-called the reads with MiXCR. The sample has 64,000 or so distinct CDR3 sequences, less than 30% seen once. The time point is: before trial treatment. Specimen: PBMCs, collected before treatment. Receptors were obtained from a male donor with rectosigmoid adenocarcinoma.

This clonotype was observed at least ten times. J is TRBJ2-7 and V is TRBV7-9, with D possibly being TRBD2 (5 bases). The CDR3 length is 13 residues. The V end lost 8 bases, the J end lost 0 bases, and 11 bases lay between the germline ends. CDR1 and CDR2 (germline): SEHNR, FQNEAQ (reference sequence). For the CDR3, the DNA is TGTGCCAGCTCGGGGTGGATCTCCTACGAGCAGTACTTC. It translates to CASSGWISYEQYF.

On this clonotype itself: A single base is all that separates this from a far larger clone, so a read error is likely. V and J are TRBV7-8 and TRBJ2-7; 8 bases match TRBD2. The V gene end was trimmed by 5 bases and the J gene end by 7 bases; junction bases not matched to a gene: 19. Germline lookup yields CDR1 SGHVS and CDR2 FQNEAQ. The CDR3 is 17 amino acids. The CDR3: CASSPRPPRTSYNEQYF. The CDR3 DNA sequence: TGTGCCAGCAGCCCGCGACCGCCGCGGACTAGCTACAATGAGCAGTACTTC.

V is TRBV29-1 and J is TRBJ1-1; D is unclear. This CDR3 contains 15 residues. Germline lookup yields CDR1 SQVTM and CDR2 ANQGSEA. The V gene lost 7 bases and the J gene lost 1 base, with 19 bases spanning the gap. The CDR3 DNA is TGCAGCGCCGAGCACAGCAAGAATAGGAACACTGAAGCTTTCTTT. Encoded protein: CSAEHSKNRNTEAFF.

Notes on this clonotype: A read error is likely here: a far larger clone is one base away. The chain uses TRBV6-2 or TRBV6-3 and TRBJ2-5; 10 nucleotides align to TRBD2. With V trimmed by 7 bases and J by 11 bases, 16 bases remained unmatched. Germline lookup yields CDR1 MNHEY and CDR2 SVGEGT. The CDR3 length is 15 residues. CDR3 DNA: TGTGCCAGCACCAATAGCGGGAGGACCAACAATGAGCAGTACTTC. Its translation: CASTNSGRTNNEQYF.

This clonotype occurred many times. This chain connects TRBV2 to TRBJ1-5, with D tentatively TRBD1 (5 bases). V lost 4 bases to trimming and J lost 2 bases, with 12 bases between them. This CDR3 is built from 15 residues. Germline CDR1 reads SNHLY; CDR2 reads FYNNEI. CDR3 sequence: CASSVGGVGNQPQHF. For the CDR3, the DNA is TGTGCCAGCAGTGTAGGAGGGGTCGGCAATCAGCCCCAGCATTTT.

Ten or more counts support this clonotype. This chain links TRBV4-1 with TRBJ1-1, with 8 bases that match TRBD1. Germline V lookup: CDR1 MGHRA, CDR2 YSYEKL. The CDR3 totals 18 residues. V lost 1 base to trimming and J lost 0 bases; unmatched junction nucleotides: 10. CDR3: CASSQGRQGLALNTEAFF. The CDR3, as DNA: TGCGCCAGCAGCCAAGGCCGACAGGGGTTAGCCCTGAACACTGAAGCTTTCTTT.

Many counts were recorded for this clonotype. This chain links TRBV28 with TRBJ2-1, with 9 bases fitting TRBD2. V lost 2 bases, J lost 4 bases, and 6 bases stayed unmatched. CDR3 length: 16 amino acids. Germline-derived CDR1 and CDR2 are MDHEN and SYDVKM. This chain's CDR3 is CASSLRASGTYNEQFF. CDR3 bases: TGTGCCAGCAGTTTAAGGGCTAGCGGGACGTACAATGAGCAGTTCTTC.

This clonotype appeared many times. V gene TRBV28 combines with J gene TRBJ2-7, with TRBD1 as a possible D gene (7 bases). This CDR3 has 14 residues. Germline lookup yields CDR1 MDHEN and CDR2 SYDVKM. Between the trimmed V and J ends, which lost 9 bases and 7 bases, there was a span of 22 bases. As DNA, the CDR3 is TGTGCCAGTTCTACCCGACGCAGGGGGAGGGAGCAGTACTTC. It encodes CASSTRRRGREQYF.

This clonotype appeared many times. The chain uses TRBV18 and TRBJ2-2; D uncertain. CDR3 length: 13 amino acids. Deletions cut 3 bases from V and 6 bases from J, with 8 bases between. Germline V gene sequence: CDR1 KGHSH, CDR2 LQKENI. CDR3 sequence (DNA): TGTGCCAGCTCACCTATGGATGCCGGGGAGCTGTTTTTT. Its translation is CASSPMDAGELFF.

This clonotype has at least ten counts. J is TRBJ2-7 and V is TRBV20-1; D unresolved. CDR1 and CDR2 from the germline V gene are DFQATT and SNEGSKA (reference sequence). V lost 1 base to trimming and J lost 3 bases, with 7 bases between them. CDR3 size: 12 residues. The chain's CDR3 is CSARGADYEQYF. The CDR3 DNA reads TGCAGTGCTAGAGGGGCAGACTACGAGCAGTACTTC.

This clonotype was counted many times. The gene calls are TRBV29-1 and TRBJ1-1; 7 positions agree with TRBD1. CDR3 size: 13 residues. CDR1 is SQVTM and CDR2 is ANQGSEA in the germline V gene. V gave up 4 bases and J gave up 0 bases; unmatched junction bases: 2. The CDR3 protein is CSVGDSLNTEAFF. The CDR3 nucleotides read TGCAGCGTTGGGGACAGTCTGAACACTGAAGCTTTCTTT.

This clonotype was seen many times. The genes are TRBV2 and TRBJ2-1, with 8 bases lining up with TRBD2. V was clipped by 6 bases and J by 4 bases; unmatched bases: 5. This CDR3 has 14 amino acids. CDR1 and CDR2 from the germline V gene are SNHLY and FYNNEI. CDR3: CASRKGLGYNEQFF. The DNA of the CDR3 is TGTGCCAGCAGAAAGGGACTAGGTTACAATGAGCAGTTCTTC.

This clonotype has at least ten counts. The chain has TRBV29-1 and TRBJ2-5; no firm D call. Germline assignment: CDR1 SQVTM and CDR2 ANQGSEA. Trimming stripped 4 bases from V and 5 bases from J, with 8 bases between. This CDR3 has 11 residues. CDR3 in DNA: TGCAGCGTTGCGCACGGGGAGACCCAGTACTTC. It translates to CSVAHGETQYF. Full variable domain (remainder filled in from reference TRBV29-1 and TRBJ2-5): SAVISQKPSRDICQRGTSLTIQCQVDSQVTMMFWYRQQPGQSLTLIATANQGSEATYESGFVIDKFPISRPNLTFSTLTVSNMSPEDSSIYLCSVAHGETQYFGPGTRLLVL.

This clonotype was seen repeatedly, ten times or more. The rearrangement links TRBV6-2 or TRBV6-3 to TRBJ2-2; D is perhaps TRBD2 (5 bases). Trimming took 6 bases from V and 0 from J, leaving 11 bases between them. Germline CDR1 is MNHEY and CDR2 is SVGEGT. The CDR3 covers 15 residues. CDR3 nucleotide sequence: TGTGCCAGCAGACACCCGAGGGCGAACACCGGGGAGCTGTTTTTT. Encoded protein: CASRHPRANTGELFF.

The rearrangement links TRBV6-2 or TRBV6-3 to TRBJ2-1, with 9 nucleotides matching TRBD2. Germline V gene data show CDR1 as MNHEY and CDR2 as SVGEGT. The V and J ends lost 5 bases and 3 bases, in that order; junction bases with no gene match: 5. The CDR3 is 15 residues long. CDR3 sequence (DNA): TGTGCCAGCAGTGAGAGGACTAGCGTCTACAATGAGCAGTTCTTC. The encoded protein is CASSERTSVYNEQFF.

In the case of this clonotype: This likely traces to a read error, being one base from a far larger clone. The chain uses TRBV28 and TRBJ2-7; 10 nucleotides agree with TRBD1. The germline V gene encodes CDR1 MDHEN and CDR2 SYDVKM. This CDR3 has 15 residues. With V trimmed by 5 bases and J by 5 bases, 9 bases remained unmatched. The CDR3 coding sequence is TGTGCCAGCAGTGATCCCGGGACAGGGGTACACGAGCAGTACTTC. Encoded protein: CASSDPGTGVHEQYF.

The chain is built from TRBV24-1 and TRBJ2-5, with D possibly TRBD2 on 6 matching bases. Germline CDR1 reads KGHDR; CDR2 reads SFDVKD. The CDR3 has 15 amino acids. Trimming took 0 bases from V and 2 from J, leaving 9 bases between them. The CDR3 DNA follows: TGTGCCACCAGTGATTTGGCGGGGCCTCAAGAGACCCAGTACTTC. This sequence encodes CATSDLAGPQETQYF.

This clonotype showed up many times. V gene TRBV4-2 combines with J gene TRBJ2-3; D is perhaps TRBD1 or TRBD2 (5 bases each). CDR1 and CDR2 (germline): LGHNA, YNFKEQ. This CDR3 is 16 amino acids long. Trimming left V 4 bases short and J 3 bases short, with 17 bases between. This chain's CDR3 is CASSPGTAGGTDTQYF. CDR3 bases: TGTGCCAGCAGCCCTGGGACGGCAGGCGGAACAGATACGCAGTATTTT.

This clonotype was observed at least ten times. V is TRBV7-9 and J is TRBJ1-5; maybe TRBD1 (6 bases). The CDR3 runs to 17 residues. Germline CDR1 and CDR2: SEHNR and FQNEAQ (reference sequence). V was trimmed by 1 base and J by 4 bases, leaving 17 bases between them. This CDR3 is CASSLEGGGLPNQPQHF. DNA of the CDR3: TGTGCCAGCAGCTTAGAGGGGGGGGGGCTACCAAATCAGCCCCAGCATTTT.

This clonotype was observed many times. This chain links TRBV20-1 with TRBJ1-6; maybe TRBD1 (6 bases). The CDR3 is 13 residues long. Deletions cut 3 bases from V and 15 bases from J, with 18 bases between. Germline V CDR1 and CDR2: DFQATT, SNEGSKA (reference sequence). The CDR3 DNA sequence: TGCAGTGCTAGCCCACGACAGGCGTATTACCTCCACTTT. It is translated as CSASPRQAYYLHF.

This clonotype was seen repeatedly, ten times or more. The chain links TRBV7-2 to TRBJ2-7; D is perhaps TRBD1 or TRBD2 (6 bases each). V was shortened by 1 base and J by 6 bases, with 13 bases between the two germline ends. The CDR3 consists of 14 residues. Germline CDR1 SGHTA, CDR2 FQGNSA. DNA of the CDR3: TGTGCCAGCAGCTTAGGAGGGGGGCCCTCCGAGCAGTACTTC. Its translation: CASSLGGGPSEQYF.

By its share, this clonotype is medium-sized (0.01 to 0.1%). For the CDR3, the DNA is TGTGCCAGCAGCTCAGGACAGGGCCCAAACTATGGCTACACCTTC. Translation: CASSSGQGPNYGYTF. The chain is built from TRBV5-5 and TRBJ1-2; 8 bases are a match to TRBD1. Germline CDR1 SGHKS, CDR2 YYEKEE (reference sequence). Unmatched junction bases numbered 6, after V lost 3 bases and J lost 2 bases. This CDR3 region has 15 residues.

This clonotype was seen at least ten times. The V and J genes are TRBV28 and TRBJ2-1, with TRBD2 identical over 10 bases. Germline V gene sequence: CDR1 MDHEN, CDR2 SYDVKM. The length of the CDR3 is 17 residues. Germline trimming cut 4 bases from V and 2 bases from J; bases unmatched to any gene: 8. Here the CDR3 DNA reads TGTGCCAGCAGTTCCCCAGCTAGCGGGGGAGCCTACAATGAGCAGTTCTTC. Translated: CASSSPASGGAYNEQFF.

At least ten counts were recorded for this clonotype. The chain uses TRBV6-2 or TRBV6-3 and TRBJ1-1; D gene uncertain. Trimming took off 7 bases at V and 3 bases at J, with 9 bases between the two ends. Germline V gives CDR1 MNHEY, CDR2 SVGEGT. This CDR3 has 12 residues. In nucleotides, the CDR3 is TGTGCCAGCACCGAATGGGACACTGAAGCTTTCTTT. Translation: CASTEWDTEAFF.

At least ten counts were recorded for this clonotype. The chain is built from TRBV21-1 and TRBJ1-5; TRBD1 was called by the table and not checked on the DNA. TRBV21-1 has pseudogene status. The CDR3 has 17 amino acids. The DNA for the CDR3 is TGTGCCAGCAGCAAATTGGGAAAGGGAGTAGGCAATCAGCCCCAGCATTTT. Amino acids: CASSKLGKGVGNQPQHF.

This clonotype was seen ten or more times. The rearrangement joins TRBV7-9 to TRBJ1-4; TRBD1 is a possible D gene (6 bases). V was pared by 4 bases and J by 5 bases, with 14 bases between. Per the germline V gene, CDR1 is SEHNR and CDR2 is FQNEAQ (reference sequence). This CDR3 has 15 residues. In nucleotides, the CDR3 is TGTGCCAGCAGCTCTAGTCGGACAGCAAATGAAAAACTGTTTTTT. It is translated as CASSSSRTANEKLFF.

Notes on this clonotype: With a far larger clone one base away, a read error is the likely cause. The rearrangement uses TRBV7-2 and TRBJ2-7, with no clear D. V was shortened by 1 base and J by 7 bases, with 17 bases between the two germline ends. The CDR3 loop spans 15 amino acids. Germline CDR1 SGHTA, CDR2 FQGNSA. CDR3 nucleotides: TGTGCCAGCAGCTTAGGGGGTATTGGCACCAATGAGCAGTACTTC. Protein product: CASSLGGIGTNEQYF.

In this sample, this clonotype turned up many times. The genes are TRBV28 and TRBJ2-7; D is unresolved. From germline, CDR1 is MDHEN and CDR2 SYDVKM. The CDR3 is 13 amino acids. V lost 3 bases and J 2 bases, leaving 8 bases between the germline ends. CDR3 bases: TGTGCCAGCAGTTTTAGGGCAGCCTACGAGCAGTACTTC. Translation: CASSFRAAYEQYF.

CDR3 coding DNA: TGTGCCAGTAGTATCGGGACAGGGACCTACGAGCAGTACTTC. Its translation: CASSIGTGTYEQYF. The chain recombines TRBV19 with TRBJ2-7, with 9 nucleotides matching TRBD1. J gave up 2 bases and V 3 bases, and 2 bases lay outside the gene matches. CDR3 length equals 14 residues. Germline-derived CDR1 and CDR2 are LNHDA and SQIVND (reference sequence).

This clonotype came up many times. The V and J genes are TRBV29-1 and TRBJ2-1; TRBD1 or TRBD2 may be the D gene (5 bases each). The CDR3 length is 12 residues. The V end lost 5 bases, the J end lost 9 bases, and 14 bases lay between the germline ends. Looked up from germline, CDR1 is SQVTM and CDR2 is ANQGSEA. CDR3 residues: CSVSGPLGEQFF. CDR3 coding DNA: TGCAGCGTTTCGGGACCCCTGGGTGAGCAGTTCTTC.

There are many counts of this clonotype. The chain links TRBV5-1 to TRBJ1-2; 9 bases are shared with TRBD1. The CDR3 consists of 17 residues. CDR1 SGHRS and CDR2 YFSETQ come from the germline V gene. V lost 0 bases to trimming and J lost 8 bases; unmatched junction nucleotides: 14. DNA for the CDR3: TGCGCCAGCAGCTTGGAGGTTTGGGACAGGGAGGCTAACGGCTACACCTTC. Translation: CASSLEVWDREANGYTF.